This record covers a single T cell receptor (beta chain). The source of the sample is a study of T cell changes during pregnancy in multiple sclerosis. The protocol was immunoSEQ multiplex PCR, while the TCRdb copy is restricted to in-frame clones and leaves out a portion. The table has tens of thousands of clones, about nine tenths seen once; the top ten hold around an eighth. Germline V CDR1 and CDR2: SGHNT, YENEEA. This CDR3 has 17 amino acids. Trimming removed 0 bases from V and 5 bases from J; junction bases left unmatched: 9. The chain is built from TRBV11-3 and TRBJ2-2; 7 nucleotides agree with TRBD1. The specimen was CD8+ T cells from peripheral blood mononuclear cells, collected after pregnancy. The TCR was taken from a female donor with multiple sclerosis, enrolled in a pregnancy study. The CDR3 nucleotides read TGTGCCAGCAGCTTAGATGACCACAGGGGTATGACCGGGGAGCTGTTTTTT. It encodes CASSLDDHRGMTGELFF.